The 22 T cell receptor beta chains below come from one sample, sequenced in a study of cytomegalovirus exposure and HLA in healthy donors. With 60 Vbeta and 13 Jbeta primers, the PCR was carried out. Assay used: immunoSEQ multiplex PCR; TCRdb lists only in-frame clones, some missing. The data hold some 110,000 clones, with 75% observed a single time. Sequenced: PBMCs. All receptors come from a male donor in good health and CMV-seropositive.

The chain has TRBV7-8 and TRBJ2-1, with 13 bases matching TRBD2. The CDR3 contains 14 residues. Looked up from germline, CDR1 is SGHVS and CDR2 is FQNEAQ. Trimming at V came to 0 bases and at J to 14 bases, leaving 4 bases not matched to a gene. The CDR3 DNA reads TGTGCCAGCAGCTTAGCCGGGACTAGCGGGACCAAGTTCTTC. It yields the protein CASSLAGTSGTKFF.

The genes are TRBV15 and TRBJ2-7, with TRBD1 matching 10 bases. The CDR3 contains 14 residues. Germline-derived CDR1 and CDR2 are LNHNV and YYDKDF (reference sequence). V was pared by 5 bases and J by 3 bases, with 4 bases of the junction left unmatched. The CDR3 region is CATSADRGLYEQYF. CDR3 nucleotides: TGTGCCACCAGCGCCGACAGGGGGCTCTACGAGCAGTACTTC.

This chain links TRBV5-4 with TRBJ2-7; D not certain. Germline-derived CDR1 and CDR2 are SGHNT and YYREEE (reference sequence). V was clipped by 5 bases and J by 0 bases, with 12 bases between them. CDR3 length: 14 amino acids. The CDR3 DNA is TGTGCCAGCAGTTGGTCGGGTAGCTCCTACGAGCAGTACTTC. This translates into CASSWSGSSYEQYF.

The chain joins TRBV14 to TRBJ2-1; 9 nucleotides line up with TRBD2. This CDR3 spans 17 amino acids. CDR1 is SGHDN and CDR2 is FVKESK in the germline V gene. The V segment lost 0 bases and the J segment 5 bases; nucleotides outside the gene matches: 8. This CDR3 is CASSQDSAGGPNNEQFF. CDR3 coding DNA: TGTGCCAGCAGCCAAGATTCGGCGGGAGGGCCCAACAATGAGCAGTTCTTC.

This chain joins TRBV28 and TRBJ2-5; tentative D call: TRBD2 (7 bases). The germline V and J ends were trimmed by 6 bases and 2 bases, with 16 bases remaining between them. The CDR3 contains 15 residues. Germline assignment: CDR1 MDHEN and CDR2 SYDVKM. CDR3 nucleotides: TGTGCCAGCAGGGCATCAGGGAGGGGGCAAGAGACCCAGTACTTC. This encodes CASRASGRGQETQYF. The whole variable domain, filled in from reference TRBV28 and TRBJ2-5, reads DVKVTQSSRYLVKRTGEKVFLECVQDMDHENMFWYRQDPGLGLRLIYFSYDVKMKEKGDIPEGYSVSREKKERFSLILESASTNQTSMYLCASRASGRGQETQYFGPGTRLLVL.

This chain uses TRBV7-6 with TRBJ2-1; D is possibly TRBD1 (6 bases). Germline-derived CDR1 and CDR2 are SGHVS and FNYEAQ. CDR3 size: 15 residues. Trimming stripped 1 base from V and 3 bases from J, with 10 bases between. Written as DNA, the CDR3 is TGTGCCAGCAGCTTAGACAGGGTGGGCTACAATGAGCAGTTCTTC. Encoded protein: CASSLDRVGYNEQFF.

This chain uses TRBV6-5 with TRBJ2-7; 8 bases map to TRBD1. CDR1 MNHEY and CDR2 SVGAGI come from the germline V gene. The ends lost 6 bases at V and 0 bases at J; junction bases unmatched: 4. The CDR3 has 14 residues. DNA of the CDR3: TGTGCCAGCAGGTCCGACAGGGGCTCCTACGAGCAGTACTTC. Protein: CASRSDRGSYEQYF.

The genes are TRBV12-1 and TRBJ2-1; TRBD2, the table's D call, lacks a check against the DNA. TRBV12-1 is labeled a pseudogene. This CDR3 has 16 amino acids. As DNA, the CDR3 is TGTGCCAGCAGCCCCAGCGGGAGGGCCGGTGGCAATGAGCAGTTCTTC. Encoded protein: CASSPSGRAGGNEQFF.

CDR3 nucleotide sequence: TGTGCCAGCAGTCCATCGAGTCTGGTATCCTACGAGCAGTACTTC. As protein: CASSPSSLVSYEQYF. The chain has TRBV28 and TRBJ2-7; D is uncertain. CDR1 MDHEN and CDR2 SYDVKM come from the germline V gene. The CDR3 runs 15 residues. Trimming left V 5 bases short and J 1 base short, with 15 bases between.

V usage is TRBV7-8 and J usage is TRBJ2-2, with TRBD1 identical over 11 bases. With 5 bases clipped from V and 4 bases from J, the junction kept 6 bases outside the gene matches. The CDR3 loop spans 16 amino acids. CDR1 and CDR2 (germline): SGHVS, FQNEAQ. The CDR3 nucleotides are TGTGCCAGCAGCGTCCCCGGGACAGGGGGCACCGGGGAGCTGTTTTTT. Protein product: CASSVPGTGGTGELFF.

V and J are TRBV6-6 and TRBJ2-3; weak D call: TRBD2 (5 bases). The CDR3 runs 15 residues. Trimming took off 0 bases at V and 1 base at J, with 8 bases between the two ends. Germline CDR1 and CDR2: MNHNY and SVGAGI (reference sequence). The chain's CDR3 is CASSYSRAGTDTQYF. The CDR3 DNA is TGTGCCAGCAGTTACTCGAGAGCGGGCACAGATACGCAGTATTTT.

The chain employs TRBV4-3 and TRBJ1-1; no definite D call. Trimming took off 4 bases at V and 1 base at J, with 10 bases between the two ends. Germline V CDR1 and CDR2: LGHNA, YSLEER. This CDR3 comprises 14 residues. The CDR3 protein is CASSPSPGNTEAFF. CDR3 in DNA: TGCGCCAGCAGCCCAAGCCCGGGGAACACTGAAGCTTTCTTT.

The chain combines TRBV16 with TRBJ1-3, with 7 bases identical to TRBD1. The germline V gene encodes CDR1 KGHSY and CDR2 FQNENV. With 3 bases clipped from V and 4 bases from J, the junction kept 12 bases outside the gene matches. This CDR3 is built from 17 residues. CDR3 DNA: TGTGCCAGCAGCCACCCAGGGCTACAGGGGAGAGGAAACACCATATATTTT. Amino acid sequence: CASSHPGLQGRGNTIYF.

J is TRBJ2-5 and V is TRBV5-6; 7 bases line up with TRBD2. The CDR3 is 15 amino acids. V lost 0 bases to trimming and J lost 5 bases; unmatched junction nucleotides: 7. Per the germline V gene, CDR1 is SGHDT and CDR2 is YYEEEE. The CDR3 is CASSLGERGVETQYF. The CDR3 DNA is TGTGCCAGCAGCTTGGGGGAGCGGGGTGTCGAGACCCAGTACTTC.

V gene TRBV10-3 combines with J gene TRBJ1-1; TRBD1 is a possible D gene (6 bases). Between the trimmed V and J ends, which lost 3 bases and 3 bases, there was a span of 14 bases. CDR3 length: 15 residues. Germline lookup yields CDR1 ENHRY and CDR2 SYGVKD. Here the CDR3 reads CAISEAKGVDTEAFF. The CDR3 DNA sequence: TGTGCCATCAGTGAAGCGAAGGGGGTCGACACTGAAGCTTTCTTT.

The chain has TRBV15 and TRBJ2-7; 10 nucleotides agree with TRBD1. Germline V gene data show CDR1 as LNHNV and CDR2 as YYDKDF (reference sequence). CDR3 size: 16 residues. The J segment lost 4 bases and the V segment lost 6 bases, leaving 12 bases of the junction unmatched. The DNA for the CDR3 is TGTGCCACCAGACCGAATCCCGGGACAGGGGATTACGAGCAGTACTTC. Protein: CATRPNPGTGDYEQYF.

The gene calls are TRBV15 and TRBJ1-5; D is undetermined. The germline gives CDR1 LNHNV, CDR2 YYDKDF (reference sequence). This CDR3 is built from 18 residues. Trimming stripped 4 bases from V and 1 base from J, with 20 bases between. The CDR3 reads CATSTTWDGRGSNQPQHF. CDR3 sequence (DNA): TGTGCCACCAGCACTACGTGGGATGGGAGAGGGAGCAATCAGCCCCAGCATTTT.

V is TRBV4-1 and J is TRBJ2-7; possibly TRBD2 for D (6 bases). This CDR3 spans 13 amino acids. V was clipped by 4 bases and J by 2 bases, with 9 bases between them. The germline CDR1 and CDR2 sequences are MGHRA and YSYEKL. The CDR3 reads CASSRGDAYEQYF. CDR3 bases: TGCGCCAGCAGCCGGGGGGACGCCTACGAGCAGTACTTC.

The chain recombines TRBV29-1 with TRBJ2-7; 7 bases match TRBD1. The CDR3 has 13 residues. J gave up 7 bases and V 3 bases, and 9 bases lay outside the gene matches. CDR1 and CDR2 from the germline V gene are SQVTM and ANQGSEA. The CDR3 coding sequence is TGCAGCGTTGATAGACAGGGTACGGGGGAGCAGTACTTC. Its translation: CSVDRQGTGEQYF.

This chain joins TRBV6-6 and TRBJ2-2; no reliable D call. V dropped 6 bases and J dropped 4 bases, with 12 bases sitting between them. This CDR3 is 14 amino acids long. Germline-derived CDR1 and CDR2 are MNHNY and SVGAGI (reference sequence). CDR3 bases: TGTGCCAGCAGCGTTTTAGCCAGCACCGGGGAGCTGTTTTTT. This sequence encodes CASSVLASTGELFF.

V usage is TRBV7-2 and J usage is TRBJ1-5; unclear D gene. Trimming removed 3 bases at V and 0 bases at J, with 6 bases between. The germline CDR1 and CDR2 sequences are SGHTA and FQGNSA. The CDR3 is 14 residues long. CDR3 nucleotides: TGTGCCAGCAGCTTTGACTATAGCAATCAGCCCCAGCATTTT. It yields the protein CASSFDYSNQPQHF.

The chain joins TRBV4-1 to TRBJ2-1; 8 nucleotides match TRBD2. CDR1 and CDR2 (germline): MGHRA, YSYEKL. The junction had 8 bases not matched to a gene; V was cut back by 1 base and J by 6 bases. The CDR3 is 16 amino acids. This CDR3 reads CASSQVRLLAANEQFF. Here the CDR3 DNA reads TGCGCCAGCAGCCAAGTCCGCCTACTAGCGGCCAATGAGCAGTTCTTC.